This T cell receptor (beta chain) derives from a study of CD4 T cells in relation to SARS-CoV-2 and coronaviruses. Study-level background: PBMCs were cultured with antigen for roughly 10 days before TCR beta sequencing.

The unexposed donors gave CD4+ T cells in 2011-2018, prior to COVID-19. After about 11 days of culture, CD4+ T cells were isolated. Clones were sequenced by immunoSEQ multiplex PCR, and TCRdb holds only the in-frame ones, with some missing. The sample holds almost 30,000 clones, around three quarters seen once. The CDR3 sequence is 15 residues long. V was clipped by 5 bases and J by 0 bases; unmatched bases: 2. Per the germline V gene, CDR1 is MNHNY and CDR2 is SVGAGI (reference sequence). This clone came up a few times. Its antigen is not identified. This chain uses TRBV6-6 with TRBJ2-2; 8 bases line up with TRBD1. The clonotype was recovered from a human donor in good health. The sample was CD4+ T cells from PBMCs, cultured in vitro. The CDR3 loop is CASSRDRTNTGELFF. The CDR3 nucleotides read TGTGCCAGCAGTCGGGACAGGACGAACACCGGGGAGCTGTTTTTT.